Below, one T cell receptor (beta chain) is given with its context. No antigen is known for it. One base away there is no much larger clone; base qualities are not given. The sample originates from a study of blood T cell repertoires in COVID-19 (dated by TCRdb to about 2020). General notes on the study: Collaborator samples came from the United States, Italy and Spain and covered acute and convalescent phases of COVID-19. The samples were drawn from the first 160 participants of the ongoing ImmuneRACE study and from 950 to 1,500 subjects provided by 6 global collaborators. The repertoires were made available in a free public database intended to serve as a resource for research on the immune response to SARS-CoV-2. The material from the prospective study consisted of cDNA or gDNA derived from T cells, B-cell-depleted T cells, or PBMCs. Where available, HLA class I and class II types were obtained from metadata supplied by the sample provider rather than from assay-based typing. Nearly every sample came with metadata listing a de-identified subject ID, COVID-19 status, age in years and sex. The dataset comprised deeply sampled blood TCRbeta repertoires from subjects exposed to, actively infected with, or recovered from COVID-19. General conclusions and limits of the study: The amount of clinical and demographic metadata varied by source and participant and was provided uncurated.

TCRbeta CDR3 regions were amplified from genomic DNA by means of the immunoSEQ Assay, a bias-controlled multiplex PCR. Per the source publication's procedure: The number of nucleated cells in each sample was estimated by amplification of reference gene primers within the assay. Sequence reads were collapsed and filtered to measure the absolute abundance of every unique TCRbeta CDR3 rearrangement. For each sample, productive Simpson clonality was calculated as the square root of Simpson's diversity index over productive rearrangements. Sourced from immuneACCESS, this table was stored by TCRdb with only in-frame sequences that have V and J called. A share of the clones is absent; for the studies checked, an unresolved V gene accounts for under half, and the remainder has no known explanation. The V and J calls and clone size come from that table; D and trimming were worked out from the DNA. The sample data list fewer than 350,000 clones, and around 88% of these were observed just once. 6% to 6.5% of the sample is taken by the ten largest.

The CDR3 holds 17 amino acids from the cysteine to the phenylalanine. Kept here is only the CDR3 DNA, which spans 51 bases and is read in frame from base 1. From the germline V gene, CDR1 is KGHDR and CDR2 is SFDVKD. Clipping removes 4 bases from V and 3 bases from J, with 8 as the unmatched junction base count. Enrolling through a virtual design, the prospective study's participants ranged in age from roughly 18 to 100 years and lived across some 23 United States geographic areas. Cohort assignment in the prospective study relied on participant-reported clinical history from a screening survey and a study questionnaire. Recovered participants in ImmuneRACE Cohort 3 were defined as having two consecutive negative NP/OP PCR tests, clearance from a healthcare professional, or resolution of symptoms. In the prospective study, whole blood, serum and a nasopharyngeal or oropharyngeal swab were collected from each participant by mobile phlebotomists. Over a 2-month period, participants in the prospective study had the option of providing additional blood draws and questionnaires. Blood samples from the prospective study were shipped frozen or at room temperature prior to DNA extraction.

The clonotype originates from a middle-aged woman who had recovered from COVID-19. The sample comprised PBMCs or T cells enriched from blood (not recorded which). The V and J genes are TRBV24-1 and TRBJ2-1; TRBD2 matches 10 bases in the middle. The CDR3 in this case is CATSERTSGTGYNEQFF. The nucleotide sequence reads TGTGCCACCAGTGAACGAACTAGCGGGACTGGCTACAATGAGCAGTTCTTC.